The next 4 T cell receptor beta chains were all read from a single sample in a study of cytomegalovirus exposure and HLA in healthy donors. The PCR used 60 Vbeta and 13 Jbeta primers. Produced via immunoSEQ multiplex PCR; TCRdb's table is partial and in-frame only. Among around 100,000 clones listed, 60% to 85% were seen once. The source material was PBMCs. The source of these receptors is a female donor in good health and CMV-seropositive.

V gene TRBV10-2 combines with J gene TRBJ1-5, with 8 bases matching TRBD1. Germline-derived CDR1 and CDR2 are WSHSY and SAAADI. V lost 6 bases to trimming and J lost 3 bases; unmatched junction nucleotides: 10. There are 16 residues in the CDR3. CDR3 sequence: CASRKSGTGLNQPQHF. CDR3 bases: TGCGCCAGCAGAAAGTCCGGGACAGGTCTCAATCAGCCCCAGCATTTT.

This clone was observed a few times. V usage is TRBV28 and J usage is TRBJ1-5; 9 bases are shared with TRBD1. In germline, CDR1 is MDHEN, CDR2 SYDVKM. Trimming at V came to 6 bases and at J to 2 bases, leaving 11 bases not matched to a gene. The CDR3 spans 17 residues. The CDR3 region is CASRTGQGLMGNQPQHF. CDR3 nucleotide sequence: TGTGCCAGCAGGACGGGACAGGGTTTGATGGGCAATCAGCCCCAGCATTTT. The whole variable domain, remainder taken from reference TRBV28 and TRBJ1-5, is DVKVTQSSRYLVKRTGEKVFLECVQDMDHENMFWYRQDPGLGLRLIYFSYDVKMKEKGDIPEGYSVSREKKERFSLILESASTNQTSMYLCASRTGQGLMGNQPQHFGDGTRLSIL.

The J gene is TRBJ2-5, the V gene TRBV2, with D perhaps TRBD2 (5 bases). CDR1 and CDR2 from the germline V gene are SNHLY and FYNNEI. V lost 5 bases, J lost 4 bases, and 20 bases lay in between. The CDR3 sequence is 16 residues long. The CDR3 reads CASSLNPGWVGETQYF. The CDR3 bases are TGTGCCAGCAGTCTAAATCCGGGGTGGGTCGGAGAGACCCAGTACTTC.

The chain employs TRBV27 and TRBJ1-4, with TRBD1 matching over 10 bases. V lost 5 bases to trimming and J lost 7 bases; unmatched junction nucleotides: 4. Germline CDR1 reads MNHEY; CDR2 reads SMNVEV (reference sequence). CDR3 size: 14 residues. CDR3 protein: CASSRQGAFEKLFF. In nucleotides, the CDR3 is TGTGCCAGCAGTCGACAGGGGGCGTTTGAAAAACTGTTTTTT. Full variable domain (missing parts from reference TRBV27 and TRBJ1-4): EAQVTQNPRYLITVTGKKLTVTCSQNMNHEYMSWYRQDPGLGLRQIYYSMNVEVTDKGDVPEGYKVSRKEKRNFPLILESPSPNQTSLYFCASSRQGAFEKLFFGSGTQLSVL.